These 14 T cell receptor beta chains share one sample of origin, sequenced in a study of cytomegalovirus exposure and HLA in healthy donors. Vbeta (60) and Jbeta (13) primers were used in the PCR. Here immunoSEQ multiplex PCR was the method, and the copy in TCRdb shows in-frame clones only, minus some. Here the sample spans 100,000 or so clones, about 70% being singletons. What was sequenced was PBMCs. These receptors were collected from a man aged 25-45 years in good health and CMV-seronegative.

The chain couples TRBV5-6 to TRBJ1-4; TRBD1 matches 9 bases. This CDR3 is built from 13 residues. The V segment lost 7 bases and the J segment 5 bases; nucleotides outside the gene matches: 3. The germline V gene encodes CDR1 SGHDT and CDR2 YYEEEE. The CDR3 spells CASGTGINEKLFF. The CDR3 DNA follows: TGTGCCAGCGGGACAGGGATAAATGAAAAACTGTTTTTT.

The V call is TRBV18, the J call TRBJ2-3; a possible D gene is TRBD2 (5 bases). CDR1 and CDR2 from the germline V gene are KGHSH and LQKENI. V lost 3 bases and J lost 2, with 9 bases in between. The CDR3 extends over 14 amino acids. The CDR3 sequence is CASSPPGITDTQYF. In DNA form, the CDR3 reads TGTGCCAGCTCACCTCCGGGGATCACAGATACGCAGTATTTT.

The chain is built from TRBV19 and TRBJ1-1; 7 bases match TRBD1. Germline CDR1 reads LNHDA; CDR2 reads SQIVND (reference sequence). Losses at the gene ends were 11 bases for V and 2 bases for J; bases not matched to a gene: 5. The CDR3 sequence is 12 residues long. CDR3 loop: CAVYRGNTEAFF. The CDR3 DNA is TGTGCCGTGTACAGGGGAAACACTGAAGCTTTCTTT.

V usage is TRBV2 and J usage is TRBJ2-2, with D possibly being TRBD2 (5 bases). This CDR3 region has 14 residues. From germline, CDR1 is SNHLY and CDR2 FYNNEI. V lost 5 bases to trimming and J lost 5 bases, with 12 bases between them. For the CDR3, the DNA is TGTGCCAGCAGTCCCGGGATACCGACCGGGGAGCTGTTTTTT. Translating gives CASSPGIPTGELFF.

This clone has a single count. The chain uses TRBV7-9 and TRBJ1-3, with 7 bases aligning to TRBD1. J gave up 0 bases and V 0 bases, and 2 bases lay outside the gene matches. Germline V gene data show CDR1 as SEHNR and CDR2 as FQNEAQ (reference sequence). The CDR3 contains 16 residues. CDR3 bases: TGTGCCAGCAGCTTAGCTGGGACAGTCTCTGGAAACACCATATATTTT. Protein: CASSLAGTVSGNTIYF.

This clone was found a few times. This chain joins TRBV28 and TRBJ2-5; 10 bases match TRBD2. The germline CDR1 and CDR2 sequences are MDHEN and SYDVKM. This CDR3 comprises 17 residues. The V gene end was trimmed by 3 bases and the J gene end by 1 base; junction bases not matched to a gene: 8. DNA of the CDR3: TGTGCCAGCAGTTTGGGAGTAGCGGGAGGATTCCAAGAGACCCAGTACTTC. It yields the protein CASSLGVAGGFQETQYF. The variable domain in full, completed from reference TRBV28 and TRBJ2-5, reads DVKVTQSSRYLVKRTGEKVFLECVQDMDHENMFWYRQDPGLGLRLIYFSYDVKMKEKGDIPEGYSVSREKKERFSLILESASTNQTSMYLCASSLGVAGGFQETQYFGPGTRLLVL.

The V and J genes are TRBV19 and TRBJ2-1; the match to TRBD1 covers 9 bases. CDR1 and CDR2 (germline): LNHDA, SQIVND (reference sequence). V lost 5 bases and J lost 7; bases outside the gene matches: 15. This CDR3 is built from 17 residues. The CDR3 sequence is CASSASPGTGLWNEQFF. The CDR3 DNA reads as TGTGCCAGTAGTGCCTCCCCTGGGACAGGGTTATGGAATGAGCAGTTCTTC. The variable domain in full, with the rest retrieved from reference TRBV19 and TRBJ2-1, is DGGITQSPKYLFRKEGQNVTLSCEQNLNHDAMYWYRQDPGQGLRLIYYSQIVNDFQKGDIAEGYSVSREKKESFPLTVTSAQKNPTAFYLCASSASPGTGLWNEQFFGPGTRLTVL.

On this clone itself: Other nucleotide sequences from this sample produce the same CDR3. The chain combines TRBV27 with TRBJ1-5; D ambiguous. The CDR3 is 14 amino acids. Germline-derived CDR1 and CDR2 are MNHEY and SMNVEV (reference sequence). V lost 4 bases and J lost 1, with 8 bases in between. CDR3 in amino acids: CASSSGASNQPQHF. The DNA of the CDR3 is TGTGCCAGCAGTTCGGGAGCAAGCAATCAGCCCCAGCATTTT.

This chain links TRBV7-2 with TRBJ1-2; 8 bases fit TRBD1. Trimming at V came to 5 bases and at J to 2 bases, leaving 4 bases not matched to a gene. This CDR3 has 14 amino acids. From germline, CDR1 is SGHTA and CDR2 FQGNSA. CDR3 sequence reads: CASSPTGANYGYTF. In DNA, the CDR3 is TGTGCCAGCAGCCCGACAGGGGCCAACTATGGCTACACCTTC. Variable domain in full (rest from reference TRBV7-2 and TRBJ1-2): GAGVSQSPSNKVTEKGKDVELRCDPISGHTALYWYRQSLGQGLEFLIYFQGNSAPDKSGLPSDRFSAERTGGSVSTLTIQRTQQEDSAVYLCASSPTGANYGYTFGSGTRLTVV.

This clone was found a few times. J is TRBJ1-1 and V is TRBV6-5; D ambiguous. V lost 2 bases and J lost 7, with 11 bases in between. CDR1 is MNHEY, CDR2 SVGAGI, per germline. CDR3 length: 13 residues. In DNA form, the CDR3 reads TGTGCCAGCAGTTACGGGAGGACTGATGAAGCTTTCTTT. It specifies CASSYGRTDEAFF.

The chain recombines TRBV30 with TRBJ2-3, with 8 bases identical to TRBD2. The CDR3 consists of 13 residues. Per the germline V gene, CDR1 is GTSNPN and CDR2 is SVGIG (reference sequence). The V segment lost 4 bases and the J segment 6 bases; nucleotides outside the gene matches: 6. The CDR3 region has the DNA TGTGCCTGGACACGGGGGGGGCCGGATACGCAGTATTTT. This gives the protein CAWTRGGPDTQYF.

This chain joins TRBV28 and TRBJ2-7; D perhaps matches TRBD2 (6 bases). The germline V gene encodes CDR1 MDHEN and CDR2 SYDVKM. Trimming cost V 3 bases and J 6 bases, with 21 bases left between them. The length of the CDR3 is 16 residues. The CDR3: CASSFPRDFSVIEQYF. Here the CDR3 DNA reads TGTGCCAGCAGTTTCCCTCGGGACTTTTCCGTGATCGAGCAGTACTTC. The full variable domain, completed using reference TRBV28 and TRBJ2-7, is DVKVTQSSRYLVKRTGEKVFLECVQDMDHENMFWYRQDPGLGLRLIYFSYDVKMKEKGDIPEGYSVSREKKERFSLILESASTNQTSMYLCASSFPRDFSVIEQYFGPGTRLTVT.

The chain combines TRBV27 with TRBJ1-5; weak D call: TRBD1 (6 bases). The germline V gene has CDR1 MNHEY and CDR2 SMNVEV (reference sequence). The CDR3 extends over 13 amino acids. The germline V and J ends were trimmed by 5 bases and 2 bases, with 7 bases remaining between them. The CDR3 region has the DNA TGTGCCAGCAGTAACAGGGGCAATCAGCCCCAGCATTTT. Amino acid sequence: CASSNRGNQPQHF.

This clone was picked up one time. The chain joins TRBV6-1 to TRBJ2-3; tentative D call: TRBD1 (5 bases). CDR1 MNHNS and CDR2 SASEGT come from the germline V gene. V was pared by 2 bases and J by 0 bases, with 9 bases between. This CDR3 spans 15 amino acids. The CDR3 DNA follows: TGTGCCAGCAGTGAACGACAGCTTAGCACAGATACGCAGTATTTT. This sequence encodes CASSERQLSTDTQYF.